What follows is one TCR beta chain and its context. Original analysis: By means of reference gene primer amplification, nucleated cell counts were estimated. Using immunoSEQ multiplex PCR, the repertoire was profiled, and TCRdb retains in-frame clones only, with some absent. V, J and clone size are taken as reported in that table, and D and trimming were inferred from the DNA itself. Of over 50,000 clones listed, over 80% are singletons. This CDR3 region has 13 residues. Trimming took off 0 bases at V and 3 bases at J, with 6 bases between the two ends. CDR1 LNHNV and CDR2 YYDKDF come from the germline V gene (reference sequence). This specimen comes from a study of blood T cell repertoires in COVID-19. For the study at large: PBMCs, B-cell-depleted T cells, or T cells were the source of the cDNA or gDNA that made up the material.

This clonotype was sampled from a man in his 70s with acute or convalescent COVID-19. The sequenced sample consisted of peripheral blood. The genes are TRBV15 and TRBJ2-7; D is undetermined. DNA for the CDR3: TGTGCCACCAGCAGAGACAGGCGCTACGAGCAGTACTTC. Encoded protein: CATSRDRRYEQYF.